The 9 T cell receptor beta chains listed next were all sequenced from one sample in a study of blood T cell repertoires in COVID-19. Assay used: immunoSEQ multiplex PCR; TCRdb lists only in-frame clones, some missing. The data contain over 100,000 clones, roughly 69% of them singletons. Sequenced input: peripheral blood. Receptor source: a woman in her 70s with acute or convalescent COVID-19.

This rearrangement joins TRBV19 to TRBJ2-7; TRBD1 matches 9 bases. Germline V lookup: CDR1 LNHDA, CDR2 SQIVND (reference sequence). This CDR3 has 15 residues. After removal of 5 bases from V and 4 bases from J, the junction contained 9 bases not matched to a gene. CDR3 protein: CASSSLTDRGYEQYF. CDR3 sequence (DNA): TGTGCCAGTAGTTCCCTGACCGACAGGGGGTACGAGCAGTACTTC.

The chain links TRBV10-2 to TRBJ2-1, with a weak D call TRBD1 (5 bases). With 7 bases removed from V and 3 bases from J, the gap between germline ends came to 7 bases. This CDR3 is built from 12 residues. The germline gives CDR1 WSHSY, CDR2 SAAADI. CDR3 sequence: CASTQGYNEQFF. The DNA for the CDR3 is TGCGCCAGCACGCAGGGCTACAATGAGCAGTTCTTC.

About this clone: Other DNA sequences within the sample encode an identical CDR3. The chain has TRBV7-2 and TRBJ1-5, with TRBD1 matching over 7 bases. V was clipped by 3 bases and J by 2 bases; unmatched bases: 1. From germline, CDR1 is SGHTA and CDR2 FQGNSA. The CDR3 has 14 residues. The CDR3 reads CASSLGQRNQPQHF. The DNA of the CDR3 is TGTGCCAGCAGCTTGGGACAGCGCAATCAGCCCCAGCATTTT.

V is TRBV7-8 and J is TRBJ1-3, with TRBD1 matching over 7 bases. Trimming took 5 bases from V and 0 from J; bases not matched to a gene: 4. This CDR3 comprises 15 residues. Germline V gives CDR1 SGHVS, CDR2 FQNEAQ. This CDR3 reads CASSPGQASGNTIYF. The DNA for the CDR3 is TGTGCCAGCAGCCCTGGACAGGCCTCTGGAAACACCATATATTTT.

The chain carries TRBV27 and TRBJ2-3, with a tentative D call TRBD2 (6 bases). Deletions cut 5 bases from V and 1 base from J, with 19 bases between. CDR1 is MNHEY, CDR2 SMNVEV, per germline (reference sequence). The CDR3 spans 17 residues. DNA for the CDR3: TGTGCCAGCAGTCTCCGACTAGTTCTCGTCGGCACAGATACGCAGTATTTT. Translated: CASSLRLVLVGTDTQYF.

CDR3 sequence (DNA): TGTGCCACCAGTGACCCCAATGAGGGGGTGGGAGAGACCCAGTACTTC. As protein: CATSDPNEGVGETQYF. This chain links TRBV24-1 with TRBJ2-5; tentative D call: TRBD1 (6 bases). The germline CDR1 and CDR2 sequences are KGHDR and SFDVKD. CDR3 length equals 16 residues. V was trimmed by 4 bases and J by 4 bases, leaving 18 bases between them.

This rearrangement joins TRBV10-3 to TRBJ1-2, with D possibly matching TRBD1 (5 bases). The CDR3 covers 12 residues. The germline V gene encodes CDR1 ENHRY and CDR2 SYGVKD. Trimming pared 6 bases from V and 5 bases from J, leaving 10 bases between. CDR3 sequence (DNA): TGTGCCATCAGCTCGGGACTATATGGCTACACCTTC. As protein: CAISSGLYGYTF.

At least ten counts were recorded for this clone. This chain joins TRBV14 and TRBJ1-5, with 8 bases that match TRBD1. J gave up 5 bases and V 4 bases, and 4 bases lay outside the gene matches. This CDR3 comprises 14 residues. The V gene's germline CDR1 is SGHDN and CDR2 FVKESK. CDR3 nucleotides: TGTGCCAGCAGCCGGACAGGGCGCGATCAGCCCCAGCATTTT. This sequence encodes CASSRTGRDQPQHF.

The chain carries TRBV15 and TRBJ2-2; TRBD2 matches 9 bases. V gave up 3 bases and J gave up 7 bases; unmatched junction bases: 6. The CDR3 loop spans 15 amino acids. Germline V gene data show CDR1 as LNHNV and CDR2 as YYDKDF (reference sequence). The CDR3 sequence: CATSSQREAGGELFF. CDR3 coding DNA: TGTGCCACCAGCAGTCAGCGGGAGGCGGGCGGGGAGCTGTTTTTT.